This TCR beta chain derives from a study of shared clonotypes between healthy human individuals. CDR3 length: 14 residues. Germline CDR1 GTSNPN, CDR2 SVGIG (reference sequence). V shed 4 bases, J shed 9 bases, and the junction held 14 bases outside the gene matches. The data were produced by immunoSEQ multiplex PCR, yet TCRdb's version contains in-frame clones alone and is incomplete. The data hold a few million clones, with about 92% observed a single time. The rearrangement links TRBV30 to TRBJ2-7; 8 bases agree with TRBD1. The TCR originated in a man aged 18 to 30 in good health. Some clones in this sample may be carry-over from other donors' samples. The sample consisted of naive CD4+ T cells from PBMCs. Documented subset: CD45RA+ positively selected. CDR3 DNA: TGTGCCTGGAATACGGGACAGGCCGTTGTGGGGCAGTACTTC. Its translation is CAWNTGQAVVGQYF.